This T cell receptor beta chain was profiled in a study of T cell responses to AZD1222 COVID-19 vaccine. Pooled in the analysis were second doses at about 4 or about 12 weeks. This clone showed up just once. The antigen is not known. The method was immunoSEQ multiplex PCR; TCRdb's version includes in-frame clones alone and lacks a portion of them. This table has 110,000 to 150,000 clones, approximately 90% appearing once. Study-wide results and caveats: Clonal diversity may have been underestimated in mostly white British donors.

This CDR3 spans 14 amino acids. The germline V gene has CDR1 MDHEN and CDR2 SYDVKM. The V gene lost 10 bases and the J gene lost 2 bases, with 18 bases spanning the gap. V usage is TRBV28 and J usage is TRBJ2-7, with no clear D. The sequence was collected from an adult who received the AZD1222 COVID-19 vaccine. This sample comprised peripheral blood, obtained 28 days after the second AZD1222 dose. DNA for the CDR3: TGTGCCACCCGTTCGACCGCCAGGCCCTACGAGCAGTACTTC. It yields the protein CATRSTARPYEQYF.